This T cell receptor (beta chain) appears in the sequencing data of a study of tumor and adjacent non-tumor tissue in lung cancer. As for the study in general: Aged about 31 to 80 years, patients included roughly ten men and five or six women with stage I to III disease. Whole-study results and caveats: TCR diversity was significantly greater in tumor than normal lung tissue. Tumor repertoires had a smaller top 100 clone share than normal lung. Tumor TCR diversity, when higher, was linked to shorter survival.

This CDR3 comprises 16 residues. Germline loops: CDR1 SGHAT, CDR2 FQNNGV. RNA was extracted from bulk tissue without any cell sorting. Worth noting for this clonotype: What it binds is unknown. At one of its ends the junction is not consistent with the germline gene, which may arise from a read error.

The library came from three nested PCR rounds adapted from ARM-PCR protocols. TCRdb reprocessed the multiplex PCR reads with MiXCR, giving one entry per CDR3 protein. In the table there are tens of thousands of distinct CDR3 sequences, roughly 60% of which are singletons. Input material: lung tumor tissue. The clonotype originates from a man between 50 and 59 years old with non-small cell lung cancer. The J gene is TRBJ2-1, the V gene TRBV11-2, with 16 bases that match TRBD2. This CDR3 is CACSAGTSGGAREQFF. DNA for the CDR3: TGTGCCTGCAGCGCCGGGACTAGCGGGGGGGCCCGGGAGCAGTTCTTC.